The 15 T cell receptor beta chains reported below all come from one sample, sequenced in a study of tumor-infiltrating lymphocytes in localized non-small cell lung cancer. Clones were read by immunoSEQ multiplex PCR, and TCRdb kept only the in-frame ones, dropping some. The sample lists fewer than 13,000 clones, about 69% occurring once. Sequenced material: lung tumor tissue. The receptors originated from a human donor with non-small cell lung cancer.

The chain carries TRBV10-1 and TRBJ2-5, with a tentative D call TRBD2 (6 bases). The CDR3 sequence is 13 residues long. The germline V and J ends were trimmed by 5 bases and 5 bases, with 12 bases remaining between them. The V gene's germline CDR1 is WNHNN and CDR2 SYGVQD (reference sequence). The CDR3, as DNA: TGCGCCAGCAGTAGGAGGGTCGGGGAGACCCAGTACTTC. As protein: CASSRRVGETQYF.

This clone was observed a handful of times. The genes are TRBV7-2 and TRBJ2-7, with TRBD2 matching 7 bases. The V and J ends lost 1 base and 5 bases, in that order; junction bases with no gene match: 5. The CDR3 spans 14 residues. Germline CDR1 SGHTA, CDR2 FQGNSA. The CDR3 is CASSLEAGRNEQYF. The DNA of the CDR3 is TGTGCCAGCAGCTTAGAAGCGGGGAGGAACGAGCAGTACTTC.

The rearrangement links TRBV7-2 to TRBJ2-7, with D uncertain. Trimming shortened V by 3 bases and J by 2 bases, and 5 bases separated the two germline ends. The CDR3 runs 12 residues. Germline V gene data show CDR1 as SGHTA and CDR2 as FQGNSA. The CDR3 bases are TGTGCCAGCAGCTTGAGTACCTACGAGCAGTACTTC. Translating gives CASSLSTYEQYF.

V gene TRBV2 combines with J gene TRBJ1-1, with D unresolved. The CDR3 has 13 amino acids. Germline assignment: CDR1 SNHLY and CDR2 FYNNEI. Trimming left V 10 bases short and J 1 base short, with 13 bases between. The CDR3 region is CATLDESNTEAFF. The DNA of the CDR3 is TGTGCCACCCTAGACGAATCGAACACTGAAGCTTTCTTT.

The rearrangement uses TRBV30 and TRBJ2-1, with TRBD2 matching over 11 bases. The germline CDR1 and CDR2 sequences are GTSNPN and SVGIG (reference sequence). The CDR3 spans 14 residues. The V gene end was trimmed by 5 bases and the J gene end by 5 bases; junction bases not matched to a gene: 5. CDR3 DNA sequence: TGTGCCTGGGACGGACTAGCGGGTAACAATGAGCAGTTCTTC. This gives the protein CAWDGLAGNNEQFF.

The rearrangement joins TRBV18 to TRBJ2-7, with 8 nucleotides matching TRBD1. Per germline, CDR1 KGHSH and CDR2 LQKENI. The CDR3 totals 16 residues. Trimming cost V 6 bases and J 6 bases; bases outside gene matches: 16. The chain's CDR3 is CASSKTRDRPGIEQYF. The CDR3 nucleotides are TGTGCCAGCTCGAAAACTAGGGACAGGCCTGGGATCGAGCAGTACTTC.

This clone has more than one count but fewer than ten. The V gene is TRBV18, the J gene TRBJ2-7; D tentatively reads TRBD1 or TRBD2 (5 bases each). CDR3 length: 16 amino acids. Germline-derived CDR1 and CDR2 are KGHSH and LQKENI. V shed 0 bases and J shed 7 bases, with 19 bases lying between them. CDR3 protein: CASSPPFGTVGWEQYF. The CDR3 DNA follows: TGTGCCAGCTCACCACCGTTTGGGACCGTTGGTTGGGAGCAGTACTTC.

This clone was found a few times. The chain has TRBV18 and TRBJ1-2, with unresolved D. CDR3 size: 16 residues. Trimming shortened V by 3 bases and J by 5 bases, and 19 bases separated the two germline ends. Germline V gene lookup returns CDR1 KGHSH and CDR2 LQKENI. The CDR3 DNA reads as TGTGCCAGCTCACCGTCGAGACTCGAAACGTCGTATGGCTACACCTTC. Residues: CASSPSRLETSYGYTF.

This clone occurred once. The chain combines TRBV29-1 with TRBJ1-4, with D unclear. Germline V lookup: CDR1 SQVTM, CDR2 ANQGSEA. This CDR3 has 14 residues. V was cut by 0 bases and J by 7 bases, with 12 bases left in between. DNA for the CDR3: TGCAGCGTTGAAGAACAAGGGTTGCGTGAAAAACTGTTTTTT. Protein sequence: CSVEEQGLREKLFF.

The V and J genes are TRBV5-1 and TRBJ2-3, with TRBD2 matching over 11 bases. J lost 6 bases, V lost 6 bases, and 9 bases had no gene match. Germline V gives CDR1 SGHRS, CDR2 YFSETQ. The CDR3 runs to 15 residues. CDR3 amino acids: CASTTSGRRLDTQYF. The CDR3 nucleotides are TGCGCCAGCACTACTAGCGGGAGAAGGTTGGATACGCAGTATTTT.

This clone was picked up a small number of times. This chain links TRBV7-2 with TRBJ1-2, with D possibly matching TRBD1 (6 bases). Trimming left V 6 bases short and J 4 bases short, with 12 bases between. Germline-derived CDR1 and CDR2 are SGHTA and FQGNSA. The CDR3 loop spans 13 amino acids. DNA of the CDR3: TGTGCCAGCAGAAAAGGGGGAGTCTATGGCTACACCTTC. Protein product: CASRKGGVYGYTF.

The chain recombines TRBV2 with TRBJ2-7; D is undetermined. CDR3 length: 11 amino acids. Germline CDR1 and CDR2: SNHLY and FYNNEI. Trimming pared 4 bases from V and 3 bases from J, leaving 4 bases between. The CDR3 coding sequence is TGTGCCAGCAGTGCACACTACGAGCAGTACTTC. Translated: CASSAHYEQYF.

The genes are TRBV5-5 and TRBJ1-2, with 9 nucleotides matching TRBD1. The CDR3 extends over 14 amino acids. Trimming cost V 3 bases and J 2 bases; bases outside gene matches: 2. Germline V lookup: CDR1 SGHKS, CDR2 YYEKEE (reference sequence). The CDR3 nucleotides read TGTGCCAGCAGCTACGGGACAGGGAACTATGGCTACACCTTC. It yields the protein CASSYGTGNYGYTF.

The CDR3 region is CASSVQIRGADTEAFF. The CDR3 DNA reads TGCGCCAGCAGCGTACAAATTCGGGGCGCGGACACTGAAGCTTTCTTT. V usage is TRBV5-1 and J usage is TRBJ1-1, with D possibly being TRBD1 (5 bases). Germline values: CDR1 SGHRS, CDR2 YFSETQ. V was trimmed by 4 bases and J by 3 bases, leaving 19 bases between them. The CDR3 is 16 residues long.

This clone is termed medium-sized. The rearrangement joins TRBV5-6 to TRBJ1-3; D not certain. The CDR3 sequence is 15 residues long. The V gene's germline CDR1 is SGHDT and CDR2 YYEEEE. V lost 0 bases and J 0 bases, leaving 7 bases between the germline ends. The CDR3 nucleotides are TGTGCCAGCAGCTTGGTACCCAGCTCTGGAAACACCATATATTTT. It specifies CASSLVPSSGNTIYF.